Shown below are 29 T cell receptor beta chains from a single sample sequenced in a study of cytotoxic CD8 clonotypes in ibrutinib-treated CLL (dated by TCRdb to the early 2020s). Receptor amplification or capture employed the immunoSEQ multiplex PCR assay. As stored in TCRdb, this immuneACCESS dataset retains in-frame rearrangements with V and J assigned. A fraction of the clones does not appear; measured against another copy, unresolved V genes explain less than half of the discrepancy, and the remainder lacks a known reason. The sample table lists some 310,000 clones, roughly 79% of them with a count of one. The ten top clones hold roughly 6.3% of the sample. This specimen was PBMCs, taken before ibrutinib treatment. These receptors all stem from a human donor with chronic lymphocytic leukemia.

The V call is TRBV7-2, the J call TRBJ2-7; D is unresolved. Germline V gene sequence: CDR1 SGHTA, CDR2 FQGNSA. V lost 1 base, J lost 3 bases, and 4 bases lay in between. The CDR3 is 12 residues long. DNA of the CDR3: TGTGCCAGCAGCTTAGTCGGCTACGAGCAGTACTTC. As protein: CASSLVGYEQYF.

The chain has TRBV7-9 and TRBJ2-7; the D gene could be TRBD1 or TRBD2 (6 bases each). The CDR3 runs 15 residues. Germline CDR1 reads SEHNR; CDR2 reads FQNEAQ (reference sequence). With 6 bases removed from V and 0 bases from J, the gap between germline ends came to 15 bases. The CDR3 region has the DNA TGTGCCAGCAGTCCAGGGGCGGAGGGCTCCTACGAGCAGTACTTC. Protein product: CASSPGAEGSYEQYF.

V is TRBV6-5 and J is TRBJ2-7, with D possibly matching TRBD1 (6 bases). The CDR3 consists of 15 residues. The ends were cut back, 5 bases at V and 3 bases at J, with 17 bases in the middle. CDR1 is MNHEY, CDR2 SVGAGI, per germline. DNA for the CDR3: TGTGCCAGCAGTCGAACAGGGAGATCAGTCTACGAGCAGTACTTC. Translating it yields CASSRTGRSVYEQYF.

The sample holds one count of this clone. J is TRBJ2-1 and V is TRBV11-3; D is perhaps TRBD2 (6 bases). The CDR3 totals 13 residues. Germline values: CDR1 SGHNT, CDR2 YENEEA. V dropped 4 bases and J dropped 6 bases, with 10 bases sitting between them. The DNA of the CDR3 is TGTGCCAGCAGCTCGGGGGTTGGCAATGAGCAGTTCTTC. Protein product: CASSSGVGNEQFF.

The chain combines TRBV19 with TRBJ2-7; weak D call: TRBD2 (6 bases). The V end was cut by 6 bases, the J end by 1 base, with 16 bases between. CDR1 and CDR2 (germline): LNHDA, SQIVND (reference sequence). The CDR3 is 15 amino acids. DNA of the CDR3: TGTGCCAGTAGCCCGGGGCTAGCGATATCCTACGAGCAGTACTTC. It yields the protein CASSPGLAISYEQYF.

The genes are TRBV27 and TRBJ2-6; D may match TRBD1 or TRBD2 (5 bases each). Germline CDR1 is MNHEY and CDR2 is SMNVEV (reference sequence). The CDR3 loop spans 15 amino acids. Trimming stripped 2 bases from V and 2 bases from J, with 7 bases between. CDR3 in DNA: TGTGCCAGCAGTTTAATGGGGGCTGGGGCCAACGTCCTGACTTTC. Translating gives CASSLMGAGANVLTF.

This clone was counted once. The V and J genes are TRBV5-4 and TRBJ2-3; tentatively, D is TRBD2 (6 bases). The CDR3 spans 14 residues. Germline values: CDR1 SGHNT, CDR2 YYREEE (reference sequence). With 3 bases removed from V and 2 bases from J, the gap between germline ends came to 10 bases. In DNA, the CDR3 is TGTGCCAGCAGCTCCCGGACTAACACAGATACGCAGTATTTT. This sequence encodes CASSSRTNTDTQYF.

V is TRBV29-1 and J is TRBJ2-1, with D possibly being TRBD2 (6 bases). The ends were cut back, 1 base at V and 2 bases at J, with 9 bases in the middle. The germline gives CDR1 SQVTM, CDR2 ANQGSEA. There are 14 residues in the CDR3. The CDR3, as DNA: TGCAGCGTTGAAGGGTCGGGAGCCTACAATGAGCAGTTCTTC. Amino acid sequence: CSVEGSGAYNEQFF.

The rearrangement links TRBV4-3 to TRBJ2-1; 7 positions agree with TRBD2. The CDR3 is 15 residues long. Losses at the gene ends were 0 bases for V and 5 bases for J; bases not matched to a gene: 4. Looked up from germline, CDR1 is LGHNA and CDR2 is YSLEER. The CDR3 sequence is CASSQDRTSDNEQFF. DNA of the CDR3: TGCGCCAGCAGCCAAGATAGGACTAGTGACAATGAGCAGTTCTTC.

J is TRBJ2-3 and V is TRBV7-2; 9 bases agree with TRBD2. Trimming at V came to 6 bases and at J to 5 bases, leaving 9 bases not matched to a gene. Germline CDR1 and CDR2: SGHTA and FQGNSA. This CDR3 is built from 15 residues. The CDR3 DNA reads as TGTGCCAGCAGTTTACCGGGACTAGCAATAGATACGCAGTATTTT. Protein: CASSLPGLAIDTQYF.

This clone occurred once. The chain employs TRBV10-1 and TRBJ2-5; D remains ambiguous. Germline-derived CDR1 and CDR2 are WNHNN and SYGVQD (reference sequence). The CDR3 runs 12 residues. Trimming took 3 bases from V and 3 from J, leaving 5 bases between them. This CDR3 reads CASSDPEETQYF. The CDR3 DNA reads TGCGCCAGCAGTGATCCGGAAGAGACCCAGTACTTC.

This clone occurred a few times. J is TRBJ1-5 and V is TRBV7-2; D is unresolved. Trimming took 7 bases from V and 3 from J, leaving 10 bases between them. The germline V gene encodes CDR1 SGHTA and CDR2 FQGNSA. This CDR3 has 13 residues. CDR3 bases: TGTGCCAGCACCCAAACCCCCAATCAGCCCCAGCATTTT. Translating gives CASTQTPNQPQHF.

The chain is built from TRBV7-2 and TRBJ2-1; 8 positions match TRBD2. The CDR3 spans 15 residues. Germline CDR1 reads SGHTA; CDR2 reads FQGNSA. V gave up 2 bases and J gave up 5 bases; unmatched junction bases: 5. The CDR3 coding sequence is TGTGCCAGCAGCTTAAATAGCGGGGATGACAATGAGCAGTTCTTC. Translation: CASSLNSGDDNEQFF.

The chain employs TRBV7-8 and TRBJ1-1; D not resolved. Trimming took 6 bases from V and 0 from J, leaving 14 bases between them. The CDR3 sequence is 15 residues long. Germline V gives CDR1 SGHVS, CDR2 FQNEAQ. In DNA, the CDR3 is TGTGCCAGCAGTCGGGGTTCAGTGATGAACACTGAAGCTTTCTTT. Its translation is CASSRGSVMNTEAFF.

The rearrangement links TRBV7-8 to TRBJ1-1; TRBD1 is a possible D gene (5 bases). CDR1 is SGHVS and CDR2 is FQNEAQ in the germline V gene. The CDR3 is 14 amino acids. V gave up 5 bases and J gave up 7 bases, with 17 bases separating them. CDR3 sequence (DNA): TGTGCCAGCAGCCACGGGGGGGGAGGCGGTGAAGCTTTCTTT. Translated, it gives CASSHGGGGGEAFF.

The rearrangement uses TRBV15 and TRBJ2-7; TRBD1 aligns across 7 bases. This CDR3 has 14 residues. V trimming: 2 bases; J trimming: 3 bases; junction bases outside the gene matches: 4. Germline CDR1 reads LNHNV; CDR2 reads YYDKDF (reference sequence). The CDR3 sequence: CATSRYRDSYEQYF. CDR3 in DNA: TGTGCCACCAGCAGATACCGGGACAGCTACGAGCAGTACTTC.

This chain uses TRBV15 with TRBJ1-5; D gene unclear. CDR3 length: 13 residues. The germline gives CDR1 LNHNV, CDR2 YYDKDF (reference sequence). The V end lost 0 bases, the J end lost 4 bases, and 4 bases lay between the germline ends. This CDR3 reads CATSREGNQPQHF. The CDR3 region has the DNA TGTGCCACCAGCAGAGAAGGGAATCAGCCCCAGCATTTT.

The J gene is TRBJ2-2, the V gene TRBV27; 13 bases align to TRBD2. V lost 7 bases to trimming and J lost 4 bases; unmatched junction nucleotides: 9. The CDR3 is 17 residues long. The germline V gene has CDR1 MNHEY and CDR2 SMNVEV (reference sequence). The DNA for the CDR3 is TGTGCCAGCACCTGGACTAGCGGGAGCTCTTCCACCGGGGAGCTGTTTTTT. This sequence encodes CASTWTSGSSSTGELFF.

This chain links TRBV28 with TRBJ2-1, with 9 nucleotides matching TRBD2. Germline V gives CDR1 MDHEN, CDR2 SYDVKM. The CDR3 loop spans 13 amino acids. J gave up 6 bases and V 3 bases, and 0 bases lay outside the gene matches. The CDR3 region has the DNA TGTGCCAGCAGTTTTAGCGGGAGCAATGAGCAGTTCTTC. Encoded protein: CASSFSGSNEQFF.

The chain recombines TRBV18 with TRBJ1-5, with TRBD1 matching 9 bases. Germline CDR1 is KGHSH and CDR2 is LQKENI. The CDR3 length is 17 residues. The junction had 10 bases not matched to a gene; V was cut back by 3 bases and J by 4 bases. The CDR3 DNA reads TGTGCCAGCTCACCGGGACAGGGAATCCGAAGTAATCAGCCCCAGCATTTT. This translates into CASSPGQGIRSNQPQHF. The full variable domain, its missing parts supplied by reference TRBV18 and TRBJ1-5, is NAGVMQNPRHLVRRRGQEARLRCSPMKGHSHVYWYRQLPEEGLKFMVYLQKENIIDESGMPKERFSAEFPKEGPSILRIQQVVRGDSAAYFCASSPGQGIRSNQPQHFGDGTRLSIL.

The J gene is TRBJ2-4, the V gene TRBV19; possible D gene TRBD1, 6 bases. V was pared by 10 bases and J by 1 base, with 20 bases between. The germline CDR1 and CDR2 sequences are LNHDA and SQIVND (reference sequence). The CDR3 consists of 16 residues. The CDR3 sequence: CATTDWRRGAKNIQYF. CDR3 in DNA: TGTGCCACTACGGACTGGCGTAGGGGGGCCAAAAACATTCAGTACTTC.

The chain joins TRBV29-1 to TRBJ2-1; 15 nucleotides agree with TRBD2. This CDR3 spans 14 amino acids. Per germline, CDR1 SQVTM and CDR2 ANQGSEA. V shed 7 bases and J 8 bases; nucleotides not matched to a gene: 6. The CDR3 DNA follows: TGCAGCGGAAGGACTAGCGGGAGGGCGGATGAGCAGTTCTTC. As protein: CSGRTSGRADEQFF.

V gene TRBV18 combines with J gene TRBJ2-7; 7 bases are a match to TRBD1. Germline V lookup: CDR1 KGHSH, CDR2 LQKENI. The CDR3 is made up of 13 amino acids. V was clipped by 2 bases and J by 6 bases; unmatched bases: 4. Here the CDR3 DNA reads TGTGCCAGCTCACCAAGACAGGGTGGCGAGCAGTACTTC. It translates to CASSPRQGGEQYF.

The chain is built from TRBV28 and TRBJ2-1, with 11 bases lining up with TRBD2. J lost 4 bases, V lost 6 bases, and 8 bases had no gene match. The CDR3 spans 16 residues. Germline loops: CDR1 MDHEN, CDR2 SYDVKM. The CDR3 DNA is TGTGCCAGCAGGCGACTAGCGGGGTCTAAGTACAATGAGCAGTTCTTC. It encodes CASRRLAGSKYNEQFF.

This clone was detected only once. V is TRBV19 and J is TRBJ2-7; no definite D call. Germline V gives CDR1 LNHDA, CDR2 SQIVND (reference sequence). The CDR3 consists of 12 residues. V lost 3 bases, J lost 5 bases, and 8 bases lay in between. CDR3 in amino acids: CASSIGLNEQYF. In DNA form, the CDR3 reads TGTGCCAGTAGTATTGGCCTCAACGAGCAGTACTTC.

The genes are TRBV9 and TRBJ2-3, with 11 bases fitting TRBD2. This CDR3 has 17 residues. The V segment lost 3 bases and the J segment 2 bases; nucleotides outside the gene matches: 8. The germline V gene encodes CDR1 SGDLS and CDR2 YYNGEE. The CDR3 nucleotides are TGTGCCAGCAGCGGAAATATAGCGGGAGGGGACACAGATACGCAGTATTTT. Protein product: CASSGNIAGGDTDTQYF. Full variable domain (missing parts from reference TRBV9 and TRBJ2-3): DSGVTQTPKHLITATGQRVTLRCSPRSGDLSVYWYQQSLDQGLQFLIQYYNGEERAKGNILERFSAQQFPDLHSELNLSSLELGDSALYFCASSGNIAGGDTDTQYFGPGTRLTVL.

The V and J genes are TRBV27 and TRBJ2-1; 8 nucleotides align to TRBD2. Germline assignment: CDR1 MNHEY and CDR2 SMNVEV (reference sequence). The V and J ends lost 7 bases and 5 bases, in that order; junction bases with no gene match: 13. The CDR3 is 16 amino acids. The CDR3 DNA reads TGTGCCAGCACTCCATCGGCGGGGGGCTGGCACAATGAGCAGTTCTTC. Its protein product is CASTPSAGGWHNEQFF.

This sequence joins TRBV6-5 and TRBJ2-7; 9 bases map to TRBD1. Germline CDR1 is MNHEY and CDR2 is SVGAGI. The V segment lost 6 bases and the J segment 2 bases; nucleotides outside the gene matches: 2. The length of the CDR3 is 13 residues. The CDR3 DNA follows: TGTGCCAGCAGAAGGACAGGGGCCTACGAGCAGTACTTC. This sequence encodes CASRRTGAYEQYF.

The rearrangement links TRBV6-4 to TRBJ2-2, with 10 bases fitting TRBD2. Germline-derived CDR1 and CDR2 are MRHNA and SNTAGT. The CDR3 spans 15 residues. Trimming at V came to 4 bases and at J to 1 base, leaving 0 bases not matched to a gene. As DNA, the CDR3 is TGTGCCAGCAGTGCTAGCGGGAGGAACACCGGGGAGCTGTTTTTT. Its translation: CASSASGRNTGELFF.